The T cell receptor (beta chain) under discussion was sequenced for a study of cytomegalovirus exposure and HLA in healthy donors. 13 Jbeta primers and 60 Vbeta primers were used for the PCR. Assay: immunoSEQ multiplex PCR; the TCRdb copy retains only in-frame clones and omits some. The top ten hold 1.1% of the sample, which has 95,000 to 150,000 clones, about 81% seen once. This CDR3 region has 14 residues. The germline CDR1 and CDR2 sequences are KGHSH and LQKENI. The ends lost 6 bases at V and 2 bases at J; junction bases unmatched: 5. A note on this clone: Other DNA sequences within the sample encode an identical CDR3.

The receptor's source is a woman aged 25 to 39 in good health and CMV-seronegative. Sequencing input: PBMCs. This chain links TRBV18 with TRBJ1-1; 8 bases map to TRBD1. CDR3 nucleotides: TGTGCCAGCTCTCCGACAGGGGCAAACACTGAAGCTTTCTTT. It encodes CASSPTGANTEAFF.